This T cell receptor beta chain was recorded in a study of T cell responses to AZD1222 COVID-19 vaccine (dated by TCRdb to the early 2020s). For context, the study as a whole: AZD1222 recipients with second doses at about 4 weeks or about 12 weeks were pooled, because spike-specific TCR depth and breadth did not differ between schedules. Enrollment into the trials was organized by age into subgroups of 18-55, 56-69 and 70-plus years, and those subgroups contained roughly 150, 30 and 60 TCR-sequenced participants, respectively. TCR sequencing covered 230 to 250 trial participants: around 210 given two doses of AZD1222 and approximately 26 given two doses of MenACWY control vaccine. General findings and caveats noted by the study authors: Participants were mostly white British, with more females than males. The authors suggested clonal diversity may have been underestimated. After two AZD1222 doses, both the breadth and the depth of spike-specific TCRs were significantly higher than at day 0 and than in MenACWY recipients. CD4 TCRs associated with the vaccine covered the entire spike protein, and the dominant responses were in regions 160-218 and 743-854. Only five to seven AZD1222 recipients were SARS-CoV-2 seropositive at baseline, limiting conclusions about previously exposed vaccinees. In the small 56-69-year group, the increase in depth fell short of significance, most likely because of low power. No day 14 peak-response samples were available, so repertoires were characterized only after the peak T cell response. Nearly half of unique spike-specific TCRs reportedly recognized epitopes outside regions mutated in the B.1.351 and B.1.1.7 variants.

The CDR3 regions of human TCRbeta chains were subjected to immunosequencing. In the paper's pipeline: Repertoire TCRs were checked for matches against a reference library of SARS-CoV-2-specific TCRs that had been generated using the MIRA antigen-specificity platform. Breadth was defined as the fraction of unique TCRs that were SARS-CoV-2-associated. Depth was defined as the fraction of total T cells that were SARS-CoV-2-associated. Each spike-specific TCR was assigned to its reactive spike region and to a CD4 or CD8 class using the MIRA data. Log10-transformed breadth and depth values were compared by one-way ANOVA with Sidak's multiple comparisons tests. Sourced from immuneACCESS, this table was stored by TCRdb with only in-frame sequences that have V and J called. A share of the clones is absent; for the studies checked, an unresolved V gene accounts for under half, and the remainder has no known explanation. V and J calls and clone size come straight from that table; D and trimming were deduced from the DNA. The sample records about 130,000 clones, 88% of which are singletons. About 7.9% of the sample is held by the ten biggest clonotypes.

This specimen's time point label, interpreted: baseline before first vaccination. Samples from vaccinated people were obtained from the UK trials COV001 and COV002, which included a single-blind randomized controlled phase 2/3 trial of AZD1222 (ChAdOx1 nCoV-19) in healthy adults. Trial participant PBMC samples were collected at day 0 and day 28 after the second dose for TCRbeta chain sequencing. Measured from the cysteine to the phenylalanine, the CDR3 is 17 residues long. Left in the record is the CDR3 DNA by itself, 51 bases read in frame from the first base. From the germline V gene, CDR1 is SQVTM and CDR2 is ANQGSEA. Relative to germline, V is missing 3 bases and J is missing 4 bases, with 17 bases of the junction outside any gene match. Of note for this clone: Its antigen target is currently unknown. Nothing much larger sits one base from this clone, and base qualities are not available.

The TCR was taken from an adult in good health. The V and J genes are TRBV29-1 and TRBJ1-2; 7 nucleotides in the junction match TRBD1. The material sequenced was peripheral blood, taken on day 0 of AZD1222 vaccination. The nucleotides are TGCAGCGTTGATCGCCCGTCCCAGGGGGATGTGGTCTATGGCTACACCTTC. Its product reads: CSVDRPSQGDVVYGYTF. This CDR3, with the reference TRBV29-1 and TRBJ1-2 proteins standing in past its ends, gives the full variable domain SAVISQKPSRDICQRGTSLTIQCQVDSQVTMMFWYRQQPGQSLTLIATANQGSEATYESGFVIDKFPISRPNLTFSTLTVSNMSPEDSSIYLCSVDRPSQGDVVYGYTFGSGTRLTVV.